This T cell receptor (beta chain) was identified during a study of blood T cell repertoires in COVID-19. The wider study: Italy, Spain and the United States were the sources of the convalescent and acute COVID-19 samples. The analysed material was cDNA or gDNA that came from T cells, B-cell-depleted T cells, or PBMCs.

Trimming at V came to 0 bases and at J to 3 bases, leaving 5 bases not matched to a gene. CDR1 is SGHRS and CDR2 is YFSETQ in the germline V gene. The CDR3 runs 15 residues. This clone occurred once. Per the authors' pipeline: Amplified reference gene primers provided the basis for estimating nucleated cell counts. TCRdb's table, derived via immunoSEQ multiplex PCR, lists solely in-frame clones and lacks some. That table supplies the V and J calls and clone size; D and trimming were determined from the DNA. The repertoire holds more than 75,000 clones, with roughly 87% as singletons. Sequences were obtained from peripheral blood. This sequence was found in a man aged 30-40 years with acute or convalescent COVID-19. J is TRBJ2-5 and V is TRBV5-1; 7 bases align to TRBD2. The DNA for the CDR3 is TGCGCCAGCAGCTTGGCCCCTAGCGGAAAAGAGACCCAGTACTTC. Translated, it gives CASSLAPSGKETQYF.